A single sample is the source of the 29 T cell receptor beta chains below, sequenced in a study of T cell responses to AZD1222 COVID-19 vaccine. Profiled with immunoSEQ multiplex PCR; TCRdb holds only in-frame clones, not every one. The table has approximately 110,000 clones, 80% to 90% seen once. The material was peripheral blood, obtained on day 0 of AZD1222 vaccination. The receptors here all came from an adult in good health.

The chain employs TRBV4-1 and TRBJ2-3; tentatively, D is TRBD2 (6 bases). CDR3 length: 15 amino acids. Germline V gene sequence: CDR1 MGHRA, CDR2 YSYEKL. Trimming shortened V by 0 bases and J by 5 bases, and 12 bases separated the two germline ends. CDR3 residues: CASSQDPRRGDTQYF. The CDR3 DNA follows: TGCGCCAGCAGCCAAGATCCACGGCGGGGAGATACGCAGTATTTT.

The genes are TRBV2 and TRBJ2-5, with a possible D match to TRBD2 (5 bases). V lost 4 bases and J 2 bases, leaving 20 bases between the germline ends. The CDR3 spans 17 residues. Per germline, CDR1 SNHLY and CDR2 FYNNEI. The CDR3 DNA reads TGTGCCAGCAGTGCCCTCGGGGTTGGCGGCGATCAAGAGACCCAGTACTTC. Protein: CASSALGVGGDQETQYF.

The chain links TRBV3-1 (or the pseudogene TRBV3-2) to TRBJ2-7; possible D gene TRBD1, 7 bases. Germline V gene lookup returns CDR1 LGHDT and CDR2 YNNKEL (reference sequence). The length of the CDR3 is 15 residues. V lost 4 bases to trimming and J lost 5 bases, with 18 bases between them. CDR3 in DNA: TGTGCCAGCAGCCTAAAACAGGGGAGGTTCGACGAGCAGTACTTC. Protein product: CASSLKQGRFDEQYF.

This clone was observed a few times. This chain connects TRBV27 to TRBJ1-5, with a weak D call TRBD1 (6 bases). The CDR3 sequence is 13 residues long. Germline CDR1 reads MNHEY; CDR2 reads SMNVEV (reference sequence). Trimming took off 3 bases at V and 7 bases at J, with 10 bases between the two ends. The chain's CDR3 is CASSFGGQQPQHF. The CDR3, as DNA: TGTGCCAGCAGTTTTGGGGGGCAGCAGCCCCAGCATTTT.

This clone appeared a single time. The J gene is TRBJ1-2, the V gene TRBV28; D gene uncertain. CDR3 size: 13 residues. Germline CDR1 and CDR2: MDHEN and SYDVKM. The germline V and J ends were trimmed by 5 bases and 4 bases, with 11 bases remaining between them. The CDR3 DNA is TGTGCCAGCAGTAATGGGGATTTCTATGGCTACACCTTC. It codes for CASSNGDFYGYTF.

CDR3 loop: CASSFRSDLGFYEQYF. Here the CDR3 DNA reads TGTGCCAGCAGTTTTCGTAGCGATTTAGGCTTCTACGAGCAGTACTTC. V gene TRBV27 combines with J gene TRBJ2-7; the D gene is possibly TRBD2 (5 bases). Trimming cost V 3 bases and J 3 bases, with 18 bases left between them. Looked up from germline, CDR1 is MNHEY and CDR2 is SMNVEV (reference sequence). The CDR3 is made up of 16 amino acids.

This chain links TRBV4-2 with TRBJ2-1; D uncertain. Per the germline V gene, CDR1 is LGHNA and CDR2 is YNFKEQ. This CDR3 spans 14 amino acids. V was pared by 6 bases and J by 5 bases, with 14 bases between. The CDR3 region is CASSPTLVDNEQFF. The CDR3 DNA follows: TGTGCCAGCAGTCCAACCCTGGTCGACAATGAGCAGTTCTTC.

The CDR3 DNA reads as TGCGCCAGCATAACCACTAGCGGGAACTTCAATGAGCAGTTCTTC. Its translation: CASITTSGNFNEQFF. The chain joins TRBV5-1 to TRBJ2-1, with TRBD2 matching 10 bases. This CDR3 comprises 15 residues. Trimming cost V 6 bases and J 6 bases; bases outside gene matches: 9. The germline V gene encodes CDR1 SGHRS and CDR2 YFSETQ.

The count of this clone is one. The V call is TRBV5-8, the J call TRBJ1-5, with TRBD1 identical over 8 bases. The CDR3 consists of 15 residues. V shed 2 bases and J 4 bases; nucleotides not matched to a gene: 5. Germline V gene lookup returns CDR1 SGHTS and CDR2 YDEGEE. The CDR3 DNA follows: TGTGCCAGCAGCTTCAGGGGGCGAGGGAATCAGCCCCAGCATTTT. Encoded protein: CASSFRGRGNQPQHF.

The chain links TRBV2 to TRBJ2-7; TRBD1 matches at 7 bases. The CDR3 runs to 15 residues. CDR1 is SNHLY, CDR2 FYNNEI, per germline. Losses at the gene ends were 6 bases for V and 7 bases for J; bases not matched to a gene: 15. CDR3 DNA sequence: TGTGCCAGCAGCCAACAGGGGCCCACTTTGGGGGAGCAGTACTTC. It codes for CASSQQGPTLGEQYF. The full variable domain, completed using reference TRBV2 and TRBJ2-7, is EPEVTQTPSHQVTQMGQEVILRCVPISNHLYFYWYRQILGQKVEFLVSFYNNEISEKSEIFDDQFSVERPDGSNFTLKIRSTKLEDSAMYFCASSQQGPTLGEQYFGPGTRLTVT.

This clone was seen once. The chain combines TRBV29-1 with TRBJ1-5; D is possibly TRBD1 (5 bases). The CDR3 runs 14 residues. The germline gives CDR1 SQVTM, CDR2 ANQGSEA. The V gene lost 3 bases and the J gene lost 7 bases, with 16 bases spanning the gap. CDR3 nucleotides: TGCAGCGTTGACGACGAGGGGCAGGGACAGCCCCAGCATTTT. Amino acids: CSVDDEGQGQPQHF.

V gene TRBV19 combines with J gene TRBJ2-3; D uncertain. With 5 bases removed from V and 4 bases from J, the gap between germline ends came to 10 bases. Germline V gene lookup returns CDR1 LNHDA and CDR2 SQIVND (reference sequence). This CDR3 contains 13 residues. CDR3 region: CASSLGLADTQYF. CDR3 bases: TGTGCCAGTAGTCTGGGGTTGGCAGATACGCAGTATTTT.

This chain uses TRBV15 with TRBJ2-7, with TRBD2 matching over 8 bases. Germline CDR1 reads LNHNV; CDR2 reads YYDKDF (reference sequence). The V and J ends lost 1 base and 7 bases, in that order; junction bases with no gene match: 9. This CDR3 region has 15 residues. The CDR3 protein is CATSRVGGRGGEQYF. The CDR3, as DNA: TGTGCCACCAGCAGAGTAGGTGGCCGGGGGGGTGAGCAGTACTTC.

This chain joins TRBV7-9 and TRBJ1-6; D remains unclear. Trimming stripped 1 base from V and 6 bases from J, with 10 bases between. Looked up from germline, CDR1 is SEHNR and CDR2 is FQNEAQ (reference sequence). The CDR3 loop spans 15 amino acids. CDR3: CASSLGTYSNSPLHF. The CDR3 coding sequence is TGTGCCAGCAGCTTAGGGACCTACAGTAATTCACCCCTCCACTTT.

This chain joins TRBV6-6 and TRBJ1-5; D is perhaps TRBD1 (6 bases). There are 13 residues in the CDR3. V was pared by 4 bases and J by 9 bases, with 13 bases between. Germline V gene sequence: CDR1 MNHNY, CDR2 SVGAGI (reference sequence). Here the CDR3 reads CASSSGGSSPQHF. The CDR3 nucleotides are TGTGCCAGCAGTTCCGGGGGCTCGTCGCCCCAGCATTTT.

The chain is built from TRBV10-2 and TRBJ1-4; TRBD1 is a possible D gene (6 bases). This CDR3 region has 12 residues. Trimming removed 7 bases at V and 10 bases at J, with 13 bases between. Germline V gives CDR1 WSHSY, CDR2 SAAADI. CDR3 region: CASTGADGKLFF. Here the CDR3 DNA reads TGCGCCAGCACGGGGGCGGACGGAAAACTGTTTTTT.

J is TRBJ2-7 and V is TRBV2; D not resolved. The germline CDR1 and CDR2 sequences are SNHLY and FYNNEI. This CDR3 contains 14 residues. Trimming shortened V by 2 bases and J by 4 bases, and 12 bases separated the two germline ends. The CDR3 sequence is CASSEWGSGYEQYF. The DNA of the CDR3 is TGTGCCAGCAGTGAATGGGGAAGTGGGTACGAGCAGTACTTC.

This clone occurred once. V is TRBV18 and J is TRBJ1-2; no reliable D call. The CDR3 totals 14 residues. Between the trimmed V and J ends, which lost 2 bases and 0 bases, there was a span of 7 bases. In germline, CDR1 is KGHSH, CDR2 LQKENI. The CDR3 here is CASSPGTSNYGYTF. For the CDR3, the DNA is TGTGCCAGCTCACCAGGAACCTCTAACTATGGCTACACCTTC.

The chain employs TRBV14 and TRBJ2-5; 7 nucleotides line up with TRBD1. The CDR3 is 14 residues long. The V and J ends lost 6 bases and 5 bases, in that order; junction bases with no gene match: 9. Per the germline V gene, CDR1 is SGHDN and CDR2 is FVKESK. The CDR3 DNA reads TGTGCCAGCAGGTCGACAGGGAGACTGGAGACCCAGTACTTC. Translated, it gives CASRSTGRLETQYF.

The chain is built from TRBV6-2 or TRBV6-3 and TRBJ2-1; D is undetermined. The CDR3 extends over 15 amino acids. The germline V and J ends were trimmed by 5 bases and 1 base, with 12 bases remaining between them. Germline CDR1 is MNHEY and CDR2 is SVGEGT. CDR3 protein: CASSVNEGSYNEQFF. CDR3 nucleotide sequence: TGTGCCAGCAGTGTAAACGAAGGTTCCTACAATGAGCAGTTCTTC.

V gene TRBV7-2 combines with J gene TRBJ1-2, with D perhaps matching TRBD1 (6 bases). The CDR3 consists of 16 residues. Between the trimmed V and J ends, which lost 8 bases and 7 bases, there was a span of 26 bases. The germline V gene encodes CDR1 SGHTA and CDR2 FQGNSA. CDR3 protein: CASLGAGRIFTGGYTF. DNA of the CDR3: TGTGCCAGCCTGGGGGCAGGGCGAATTTTCACCGGTGGCTACACCTTC.

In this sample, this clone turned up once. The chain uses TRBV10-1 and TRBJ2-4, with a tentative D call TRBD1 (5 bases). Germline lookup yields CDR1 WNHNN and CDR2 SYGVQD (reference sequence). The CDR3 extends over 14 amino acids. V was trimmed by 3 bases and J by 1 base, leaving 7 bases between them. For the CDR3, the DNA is TGCGCCAGCAGTGATTCAGGGGCCAAAAACATTCAGTACTTC. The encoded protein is CASSDSGAKNIQYF.

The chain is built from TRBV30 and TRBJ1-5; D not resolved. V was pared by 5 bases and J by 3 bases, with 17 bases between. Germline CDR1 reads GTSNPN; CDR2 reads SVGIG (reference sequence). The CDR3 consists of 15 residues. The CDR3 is CAWAPSDTVNQPQHF. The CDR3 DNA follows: TGTGCCTGGGCTCCTTCAGACACGGTCAATCAGCCCCAGCATTTT. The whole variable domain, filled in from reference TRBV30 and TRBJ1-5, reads SQTIHQWPATLVQPVGSPLSLECTVEGTSNPNLYWYRQAAGRGLQLLFYSVGIGQISSEVPQNLSASRPQDRQFILSSKKLLLSDSGFYLCAWAPSDTVNQPQHFGDGTRLSIL.

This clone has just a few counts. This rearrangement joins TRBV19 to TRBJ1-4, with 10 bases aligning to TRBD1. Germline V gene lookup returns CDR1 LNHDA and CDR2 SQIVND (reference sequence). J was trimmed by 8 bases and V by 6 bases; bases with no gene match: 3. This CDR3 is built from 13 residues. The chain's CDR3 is CASRGTGAEKLFF. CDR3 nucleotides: TGTGCCAGTAGAGGGACAGGGGCCGAAAAACTGTTTTTT.

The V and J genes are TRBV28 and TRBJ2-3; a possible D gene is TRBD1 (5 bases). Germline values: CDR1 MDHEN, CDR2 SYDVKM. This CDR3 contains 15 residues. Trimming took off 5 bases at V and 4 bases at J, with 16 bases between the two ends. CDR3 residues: CASSPSRPGSDTQYF. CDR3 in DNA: TGTGCCAGCAGTCCCTCCCGCCCAGGGTCAGATACGCAGTATTTT. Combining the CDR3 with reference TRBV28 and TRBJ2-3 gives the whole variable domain DVKVTQSSRYLVKRTGEKVFLECVQDMDHENMFWYRQDPGLGLRLIYFSYDVKMKEKGDIPEGYSVSREKKERFSLILESASTNQTSMYLCASSPSRPGSDTQYFGPGTRLTVL.

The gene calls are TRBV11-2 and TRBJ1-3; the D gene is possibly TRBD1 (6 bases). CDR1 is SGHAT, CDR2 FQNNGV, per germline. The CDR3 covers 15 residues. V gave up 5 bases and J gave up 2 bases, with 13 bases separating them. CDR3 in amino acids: CASSLTGTTGNTIYF. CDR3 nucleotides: TGTGCCAGCAGCCTTACCGGGACAACTGGAAACACCATATATTTT.

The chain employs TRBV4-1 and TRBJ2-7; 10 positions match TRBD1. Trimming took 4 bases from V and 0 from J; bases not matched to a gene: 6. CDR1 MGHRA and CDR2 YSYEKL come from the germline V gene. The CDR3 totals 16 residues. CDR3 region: CASSLLGQGVSYEQYF. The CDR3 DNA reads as TGCGCCAGCAGCCTCTTAGGACAGGGGGTCTCCTACGAGCAGTACTTC.

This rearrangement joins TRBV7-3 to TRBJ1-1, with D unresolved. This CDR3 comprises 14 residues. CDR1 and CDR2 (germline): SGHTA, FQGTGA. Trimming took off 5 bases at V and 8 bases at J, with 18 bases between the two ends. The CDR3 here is CASSPTAGNQEAFF. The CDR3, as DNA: TGTGCCAGCAGCCCCACCGCCGGGAATCAGGAAGCTTTCTTT.

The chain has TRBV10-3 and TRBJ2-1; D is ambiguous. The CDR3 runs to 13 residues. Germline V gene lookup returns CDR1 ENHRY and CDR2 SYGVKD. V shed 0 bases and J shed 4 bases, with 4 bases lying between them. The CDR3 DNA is TGTGCCATCAGTGAGTCACCTTACAATGAGCAGTTCTTC. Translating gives CAISESPYNEQFF.